Reported below is one TCR beta chain. The antigen remains undetermined. Trimming took 5 bases from V and 6 from J; bases not matched to a gene: 7. Looked up from germline, CDR1 is SGHNT and CDR2 is YENEEA. The CDR3 extends over 14 amino acids. Profiling relied on immunoSEQ multiplex PCR, and the TCRdb table lists in-frame clones only, not all of them. The data hold under 60,000 clones, with about 91% observed a single time. The data stem from a study of T cell responses to AZD1222 COVID-19 vaccine. General study findings and limits: Unmutated regions of variants are reportedly targeted by nearly half of spike-specific TCRs.

The sequencing here drew on peripheral blood, taken 28 days after the second AZD1222 dose. The receptor was isolated from an adult who received the AZD1222 COVID-19 vaccine. The chain couples TRBV11-3 to TRBJ2-1, with 7 bases fitting TRBD1. The CDR3 DNA reads as TGTGCCAGCAGCCACGGACAGGCGAGCAATGAGCAGTTCTTC. Translated, it gives CASSHGQASNEQFF.